One and the same sample provided the 19 T cell receptor beta chains below, sequenced in a study of blood T cell repertoires in COVID-19. Some clones are missing from TCRdb's copy, which holds only in-frame ones; the method was immunoSEQ multiplex PCR. The table records over 55,000 clones, 60% to 85% of them present only once. Material: peripheral blood. These receptor sequences come from a human donor in a cohort sampled during active COVID-19.

The rearrangement links TRBV7-2 to TRBJ2-3; 10 nucleotides line up with TRBD2. The CDR3 spans 14 residues. Trimming took 9 bases from V and 2 from J; bases not matched to a gene: 5. Germline CDR1 reads SGHTA; CDR2 reads FQGNSA. The CDR3 DNA reads TGTGCCAGTGGGACTAGCGCGATCACAGATACGCAGTATTTT. Protein sequence: CASGTSAITDTQYF.

The chain links TRBV6-1 to TRBJ2-1; 7 nucleotides agree with TRBD2. The CDR3 loop spans 15 amino acids. Germline V CDR1 and CDR2: MNHNS, SASEGT. V lost 2 bases to trimming and J lost 5 bases; unmatched junction nucleotides: 6. The CDR3 protein is CASSEMAGVDNEQFF. The CDR3 nucleotides read TGTGCCAGCAGTGAAATGGCGGGAGTAGACAATGAGCAGTTCTTC.

The chain recombines TRBV7-2 with TRBJ2-1, with 10 nucleotides matching TRBD2. The CDR3 runs 16 residues. V shed 5 bases and J 6 bases; nucleotides not matched to a gene: 10. Germline CDR1 and CDR2: SGHTA and FQGNSA. The DNA for the CDR3 is TGTGCCAGCAGCCCGTGGGGCGGACTAGCGGTCAATGAGCAGTTCTTC. Translating it yields CASSPWGGLAVNEQFF.

This clone was found a few times. This chain connects TRBV27 to TRBJ1-5; D unresolved. V lost 5 bases to trimming and J lost 0 bases, with 2 bases between them. Germline V lookup: CDR1 MNHEY, CDR2 SMNVEV (reference sequence). The CDR3 consists of 12 residues. The CDR3 reads CASSRSNQPQHF. DNA for the CDR3: TGTGCCAGCAGTCGTAGCAATCAGCCCCAGCATTTT.

V and J are TRBV5-4 and TRBJ2-4; D gene ambiguous. The germline CDR1 and CDR2 sequences are SGHNT and YYREEE (reference sequence). V lost 4 bases and J 14 bases, leaving 16 bases between the germline ends. The CDR3 contains 12 residues. In DNA, the CDR3 is TGTGCCAGCAGCCTAGACTCCGCACGGGAGTACTTC. Its translation is CASSLDSAREYF.

CDR3 sequence reads: CASSLAGRGQGYTF. CDR3 nucleotides: TGCGCCAGCAGCTTGGCTGGCAGGGGGCAAGGCTACACCTTC. This sequence joins TRBV5-1 and TRBJ1-2, with 8 bases aligning to TRBD1. After removal of 0 bases from V and 8 bases from J, the junction contained 6 bases not matched to a gene. The CDR3 is 14 amino acids. The germline CDR1 and CDR2 sequences are SGHRS and YFSETQ.

This chain joins TRBV7-2 and TRBJ2-3; D is possibly TRBD1 (5 bases). CDR1 SGHTA and CDR2 FQGNSA come from the germline V gene. The V and J ends lost 5 bases and 0 bases respectively, with 9 bases between them. This CDR3 is 14 amino acids long. The CDR3 DNA reads TGTGCCAGCAGCCCAGGGCATAGCACAGATACGCAGTATTTT. It specifies CASSPGHSTDTQYF.

A single count supports this clone. V is TRBV4-1 and J is TRBJ1-1; perhaps TRBD1 as D (5 bases). CDR3 size: 13 residues. The ends were cut back, 7 bases at V and 9 bases at J, with 18 bases in the middle. CDR1 is MGHRA, CDR2 YSYEKL, per germline. The CDR3: CASTSRGGNKAFF. As DNA, the CDR3 is TGCGCCAGCACCTCCCGGGGCGGGAACAAAGCTTTCTTT.

CDR3 sequence reads: CAISADSSIGGYTF. CDR3 nucleotides: TGTGCCATCAGTGCAGACAGTTCTATTGGCGGCTACACCTTC. This chain joins TRBV10-3 and TRBJ1-2; tentative D call: TRBD1 (5 bases). Trimming took off 4 bases at V and 8 bases at J, with 17 bases between the two ends. This CDR3 is built from 14 residues. In germline, CDR1 is ENHRY, CDR2 SYGVKD.

The chain is built from TRBV6-2 or TRBV6-3 and TRBJ2-7, with D uncertain. The V end was cut by 1 base, the J end by 0 bases, with 7 bases between. The germline V gene encodes CDR1 MNHEY and CDR2 SVGEGT. This CDR3 is built from 14 residues. The CDR3 bases are TGTGCCAGCAGTTACTTGCGGTTCTCCTACGAGCAGTACTTC. Protein product: CASSYLRFSYEQYF.

This sequence joins TRBV28 and TRBJ2-3, with 15 nucleotides matching TRBD2. The trim removed 8 bases at V and 2 bases at J, leaving 8 bases unmatched. Looked up from germline, CDR1 is MDHEN and CDR2 is SYDVKM. This CDR3 contains 17 residues. This CDR3 reads CASPPGLAGGDTDTQYF. CDR3 sequence (DNA): TGTGCCAGCCCCCCGGGACTAGCGGGAGGCGACACAGATACGCAGTATTTT.

This chain uses TRBV7-2 with TRBJ2-7; D unresolved. The CDR3 consists of 13 residues. Germline CDR1 is SGHTA and CDR2 is FQGNSA. V lost 6 bases, J lost 0 bases, and 9 bases lay in between. The CDR3 nucleotides read TGTGCCAGCAGTCCCCCTAGCTCCTACGAGCAGTACTTC. Protein: CASSPPSSYEQYF.

The genes are TRBV7-8 and TRBJ2-1, with D tentatively TRBD2 (5 bases). The ends were cut back, 1 base at V and 11 bases at J, with 24 bases in the middle. There are 17 residues in the CDR3. Germline V lookup: CDR1 SGHVS, CDR2 FQNEAQ. In DNA form, the CDR3 reads TGTGCCAGCAGCTTAGTAGGAGGAGAGGTCCCCCGTGGAAAGCAGTTCTTC. Its translation is CASSLVGGEVPRGKQFF. Using reference TRBV7-8 and TRBJ2-1 for the parts outside the CDR3, the full variable domain is GAGVSQSPRYKVAKRGQDVALRCDPISGHVSLFWYQQALGQGPEFLTYFQNEAQLDKSGLPSDRFFAERPEGSVSTLKIQRTQQEDSAVYLCASSLVGGEVPRGKQFFGPGTRLTVL.

The chain couples TRBV6-1 to TRBJ1-5, with no clear D. V was pared by 3 bases and J by 1 base, with 10 bases between. CDR1 is MNHNS and CDR2 is SASEGT in the germline V gene. This CDR3 has 15 amino acids. For the CDR3, the DNA is TGTGCCAGCAGTGAGAGGGCACAGAGCAATCAGCCCCAGCATTTT. It encodes CASSERAQSNQPQHF.

The V call is TRBV27, the J call TRBJ2-5; 10 nucleotides line up with TRBD2. Trimming took 6 bases from V and 13 from J; bases not matched to a gene: 11. This CDR3 comprises 13 residues. The germline CDR1 and CDR2 sequences are MNHEY and SMNVEV (reference sequence). CDR3 nucleotides: TGTGCCAGCAGACCAGGGACTAGCGAGACTCTGTACTTC. Its translation is CASRPGTSETLYF.

V gene TRBV2 combines with J gene TRBJ1-1; D remains unclear. Trimming shortened V by 5 bases and J by 4 bases, and 14 bases separated the two germline ends. The germline V gene encodes CDR1 SNHLY and CDR2 FYNNEI. This CDR3 has 14 residues. CDR3 protein: CASSKGALFTEAFF. In nucleotides, the CDR3 is TGTGCCAGCAGTAAAGGAGCGTTATTCACTGAAGCTTTCTTT.

The rearrangement joins TRBV27 to TRBJ2-3, with 12 bases aligning to TRBD1. Trimming removed 2 bases from V and 7 bases from J; junction bases left unmatched: 4. CDR1 and CDR2 (germline): MNHEY, SMNVEV (reference sequence). The CDR3 sequence is 15 residues long. In DNA form, the CDR3 reads TGTGCCAGCAGTTTAGAGGGACAGGGGGCGCATACGCAGTATTTT. This codes for CASSLEGQGAHTQYF.

This sequence joins TRBV5-1 and TRBJ2-2, with 7 bases identical to TRBD2. The CDR3 contains 13 residues. Germline V gene data show CDR1 as SGHRS and CDR2 as YFSETQ. The V gene end was trimmed by 5 bases and the J gene end by 6 bases; junction bases not matched to a gene: 4. CDR3 DNA sequence: TGCGCCAGCAGGGGACTAAGTGCCGGGGAGCTGTTTTTT. The encoded protein is CASRGLSAGELFF.

The chain carries TRBV30 and TRBJ1-4; no reliable D call. Trimming stripped 5 bases from V and 11 bases from J, with 15 bases between. The germline V gene has CDR1 GTSNPN and CDR2 SVGIG (reference sequence). The CDR3 is 12 amino acids. CDR3 protein: CAWGDPGPKLFF. CDR3 DNA sequence: TGTGCCTGGGGTGACCCAGGCCCCAAACTGTTTTTT.